This T cell receptor beta chain came from a study of identical twins. Trimming removed 1 base at V and 5 bases at J, with 12 bases between. The CDR3 runs to 15 residues. TCRdb independently ran MiXCR on the 5' RACE reads; one entry per CDR3 protein. The table includes roughly 770,000 distinct CDR3 sequences, about 20% detected once. Study-level findings and limits: Beta out-of-frame twin sharing showed a weaker excess.

Many counts were recorded for this clonotype. As yet, its antigen is unknown. This sample also appeared in a second study, on T cells expressing NK-cell markers. As reported in that work: Seven sequenced donors out of eight were HCMV-seropositive, one seronegative. The leading position in the CD3+CD56-NKG2C+ fraction of several donors also went to these clonotypes.

Input material: PBMCs. This receptor was identified in a woman between 18 and 29 years old in good health. This chain links TRBV12-3 or TRBV12-4 with TRBJ2-1; perhaps TRBD1 as D (5 bases). Here the CDR3 reads CASSLEAGWHNEQFF. CDR3 bases: TGTGCCAGCAGTTTAGAGGCAGGGTGGCACAATGAGCAGTTCTTC.